The 26 T cell receptor beta chains in this list originate from one sample, sequenced in a study of cytomegalovirus exposure and HLA in healthy donors. In the PCR, 60 Vbeta and 13 Jbeta primers were used. Assay used: immunoSEQ multiplex PCR; TCRdb lists only in-frame clones, some missing. The table lists 160,000 or so clones, approximately 84% of them singletons. The sample taken for sequencing was PBMCs. Receptors were obtained from a man aged 45 to 65 in good health and CMV-seropositive.

This sequence joins TRBV5-1 and TRBJ1-2, with D perhaps TRBD1 (6 bases). The CDR3 totals 14 residues. Trimming removed 0 bases at V and 7 bases at J, with 13 bases between. Germline values: CDR1 SGHRS, CDR2 YFSETQ. CDR3 loop: CASSLGWGPSGYTF. CDR3 sequence (DNA): TGCGCCAGCAGCTTGGGGTGGGGGCCGAGTGGCTACACCTTC.

The chain has TRBV28 and TRBJ1-2; D ambiguous. The germline V and J ends were trimmed by 2 bases and 4 bases, with 11 bases remaining between them. Germline CDR1 reads MDHEN; CDR2 reads SYDVKM. The CDR3 totals 14 residues. This CDR3 is CASSLTDISYGYTF. The CDR3 nucleotides read TGTGCCAGCAGTTTAACAGACATATCCTATGGCTACACCTTC.

This clone was picked up a small number of times. The V call is TRBV6-5, the J call TRBJ1-2; the D gene is possibly TRBD1 (6 bases). Per germline, CDR1 MNHEY and CDR2 SVGAGI. The length of the CDR3 is 14 residues. The V gene lost 0 bases and the J gene lost 4 bases, with 9 bases spanning the gap. The CDR3 bases are TGTGCCAGCAGTTACTCAGGACAGAGCTATGGCTACACCTTC. Translation: CASSYSGQSYGYTF.

In its sample, this clone was seen a few times. The chain couples TRBV30 to TRBJ1-6; D possibly corresponds to TRBD1 (5 bases). Germline V CDR1 and CDR2: GTSNPN, SVGIG (reference sequence). The germline V and J ends were trimmed by 0 bases and 6 bases, with 12 bases remaining between them. The CDR3 is 15 amino acids. The CDR3: CAWSVGAGPNSPLHF. In nucleotides, the CDR3 is TGTGCCTGGAGTGTTGGGGCAGGGCCTAATTCACCCCTCCACTTT.

V usage is TRBV4-1 and J usage is TRBJ1-2; TRBD1 is a possible D gene (6 bases). The V end was cut by 5 bases, the J end by 6 bases, with 16 bases between. CDR1 MGHRA and CDR2 YSYEKL come from the germline V gene. This CDR3 comprises 14 residues. As DNA, the CDR3 is TGCGCCAGCAGCACTAGGGGGGGGCGTGATGGCTACACCTTC. Translated, it gives CASSTRGGRDGYTF.

This chain links TRBV5-1 with TRBJ2-7, with TRBD1 matching 8 bases. V was pared by 1 base and J by 7 bases, with 7 bases of the junction left unmatched. Germline CDR1 SGHRS, CDR2 YFSETQ. The CDR3 is made up of 14 amino acids. This CDR3 reads CASSLRDRSGEQYF. DNA of the CDR3: TGCGCCAGCAGCTTGAGGGACAGGTCTGGAGAGCAGTACTTC.

Points on this clone: At the DNA level, this CDR3 is encoded by other sequences in the same sample as well. The chain is built from TRBV7-2 and TRBJ2-7, with D possibly TRBD2 on 6 matching bases. Germline V gives CDR1 SGHTA, CDR2 FQGNSA. This CDR3 is 12 amino acids long. Trimming took off 0 bases at V and 6 bases at J, with 6 bases between the two ends. This CDR3 reads CASSLARGEQYF. The CDR3 region has the DNA TGTGCCAGCAGCTTAGCGCGGGGCGAGCAGTACTTC.

This chain links TRBV11-3 with TRBJ2-3; no definite D call. Trimming left V 0 bases short and J 1 base short, with 14 bases between. Germline V lookup: CDR1 SGHNT, CDR2 YENEEA. This CDR3 is built from 17 residues. The CDR3 DNA reads as TGTGCCAGCAGCTTAGATCAACGTAGTCTAGGCACAGATACGCAGTATTTT. It encodes CASSLDQRSLGTDTQYF.

V and J are TRBV10-1 and TRBJ2-4; 7 bases match TRBD2. There are 15 residues in the CDR3. Germline V lookup: CDR1 WNHNN, CDR2 SYGVQD (reference sequence). This chain's CDR3 is CLGPGGTVAKNIQYF. In DNA, the CDR3 is TGCCTCGGGCCCGGGGGGACGGTAGCCAAAAACATTCAGTACTTC.

V and J are TRBV2 and TRBJ2-1; 11 positions match TRBD2. The J segment lost 6 bases and the V segment lost 2 bases, leaving 9 bases of the junction unmatched. This CDR3 is built from 17 residues. Looked up from germline, CDR1 is SNHLY and CDR2 is FYNNEI. In DNA form, the CDR3 reads TGTGCCAGCAGTGAATCCTCCGGGACTAGCGGTATCAATGAGCAGTTCTTC. This encodes CASSESSGTSGINEQFF.

In DNA, the CDR3 is TGTGCCAGCAGCTTATGGGGCGGGGGCACAGATACGCAGTATTTT. This gives the protein CASSLWGGGTDTQYF. This chain uses TRBV7-3 with TRBJ2-3; D is perhaps TRBD2 (6 bases). The germline V and J ends were trimmed by 2 bases and 1 base, with 10 bases remaining between them. Germline assignment: CDR1 SGHTA and CDR2 FQGTGA. The CDR3 has 15 amino acids.

The chain is built from TRBV30 and TRBJ1-4, with D maybe TRBD1 (5 bases). The CDR3 consists of 14 residues. Trimming removed 1 base at V and 5 bases at J, with 11 bases between. Germline lookup yields CDR1 GTSNPN and CDR2 SVGIG (reference sequence). The CDR3 reads CAWSATTENEKLFF. CDR3 DNA: TGTGCCTGGAGTGCCACGACAGAAAATGAAAAACTGTTTTTT.

The chain recombines TRBV19 with TRBJ1-2; D gene ambiguous. The length of the CDR3 is 13 residues. Germline CDR1 reads LNHDA; CDR2 reads SQIVND (reference sequence). The V and J ends lost 6 bases and 4 bases respectively, with 12 bases between them. CDR3 sequence reads: CASSRLNLYGYTF. Here the CDR3 DNA reads TGTGCCAGTAGCCGTCTAAATCTCTATGGCTACACCTTC.

This rearrangement joins TRBV5-1 to TRBJ2-1; 8 nucleotides agree with TRBD1. This CDR3 is built from 14 residues. J was trimmed by 4 bases and V by 5 bases; bases with no gene match: 5. Germline assignment: CDR1 SGHRS and CDR2 YFSETQ. The CDR3 protein is CASSGTGNYNEQFF. The DNA of the CDR3 is TGCGCCAGCAGTGGGACAGGAAATTACAATGAGCAGTTCTTC. Full variable domain (outside the CDR3, taken from reference TRBV5-1 and TRBJ2-1): KAGVTQTPRYLIKTRGQQVTLSCSPISGHRSVSWYQQTPGQGLQFLFEYFSETQRNKGNFPGRFSGRQFSNSRSEMNVSTLELGDSALYLCASSGTGNYNEQFFGPGTRLTVL.

The V and J genes are TRBV4-2 and TRBJ2-7; D may be TRBD2 (7 bases). This CDR3 has 16 residues. V was shortened by 0 bases and J by 9 bases, with 21 bases between the two germline ends. Germline V gives CDR1 LGHNA, CDR2 YNFKEQ. The CDR3 coding sequence is TGTGCCAGCAGCCAAGAACCTTTAGGAGGGGGGGCCTCGCAGTACTTC. Translated, it gives CASSQEPLGGGASQYF.

There are a few counts of this clone. The chain employs TRBV6-6 and TRBJ1-3; D unresolved. The ends were cut back, 6 bases at V and 4 bases at J, with 13 bases in the middle. The CDR3 covers 14 residues. Germline loops: CDR1 MNHNY, CDR2 SVGAGI (reference sequence). The CDR3 DNA reads TGTGCCAGCAGCCGTGGGCAGTCCGGAAACACCATATATTTT. It yields the protein CASSRGQSGNTIYF.

This rearrangement joins TRBV9 to TRBJ1-4, with D hard to call. Trimming cost V 4 bases and J 3 bases, with 10 bases left between them. The germline V gene encodes CDR1 SGDLS and CDR2 YYNGEE. CDR3 length: 14 amino acids. CDR3 nucleotide sequence: TGTGCCAGCAGCTACGGAGTGGCTAATGAAAAACTGTTTTTT. Protein sequence: CASSYGVANEKLFF.

The CDR3, as DNA: TGTGCCAGCAGCTTATCGCGGGGGAGGGCAGGGGTGGGCACTGAAGCTTTCTTT. It specifies CASSLSRGRAGVGTEAFF. The chain carries TRBV7-8 and TRBJ1-1, with D possibly matching TRBD1 (6 bases). Germline CDR1 and CDR2: SGHVS and FQNEAQ. The CDR3 contains 18 residues. V lost 2 bases and J lost 4, with 23 bases in between.

The rearrangement joins TRBV5-1 to TRBJ1-4, with 10 bases identical to TRBD1. Trimming at V came to 5 bases and at J to 2 bases, leaving 0 bases not matched to a gene. From germline, CDR1 is SGHRS and CDR2 YFSETQ. The CDR3 is 14 residues long. CDR3 loop: CASRGQGTNEKLFF. In DNA form, the CDR3 reads TGCGCCAGCAGGGGACAGGGGACTAATGAAAAACTGTTTTTT.

The CDR3 sequence is CASSTLGATNEKLFF. The CDR3 nucleotides read TGTGCCAGCAGTACCCTGGGCGCAACTAATGAAAAACTGTTTTTT. The rearrangement links TRBV28 to TRBJ1-4; no definite D call. This CDR3 has 15 residues. Germline CDR1 MDHEN, CDR2 SYDVKM. Trimming took 5 bases from V and 0 from J, leaving 10 bases between them.

This clone was recorded once. The chain recombines TRBV4-1 with TRBJ2-3; D ambiguous. The CDR3 has 15 amino acids. Trimming cost V 3 bases and J 2 bases, with 12 bases left between them. Looked up from germline, CDR1 is MGHRA and CDR2 is YSYEKL. CDR3 nucleotides: TGCGCCAGCAGCCATCCCGCACTCCTCACAGATACGCAGTATTTT. Protein: CASSHPALLTDTQYF.

The chain combines TRBV11-2 with TRBJ2-5; D possibly corresponds to TRBD1 (6 bases). CDR3 length: 14 amino acids. The V and J ends lost 5 bases and 1 base respectively, with 11 bases between them. CDR1 is SGHAT, CDR2 FQNNGV, per germline. The chain's CDR3 is CASSPRTVQETQYF. CDR3 DNA: TGTGCCAGCAGCCCGAGGACAGTCCAAGAGACCCAGTACTTC.

This chain joins TRBV5-1 and TRBJ2-3; a weak D match, TRBD1 (6 bases). The ends were cut back, 0 bases at V and 3 bases at J, with 11 bases in the middle. CDR3 length: 15 residues. The germline V gene encodes CDR1 SGHRS and CDR2 YFSETQ. This CDR3 is CASSLESRGTDTQYF. The CDR3 nucleotides read TGCGCCAGCAGCTTGGAGAGCAGGGGTACAGATACGCAGTATTTT.

This chain uses TRBV27 with TRBJ2-3, with 13 bases identical to TRBD2. V shed 4 bases, J shed 7 bases, and the junction held 11 bases outside the gene matches. The CDR3 has 17 residues. Germline CDR1 MNHEY, CDR2 SMNVEV (reference sequence). For the CDR3, the DNA is TGTGCCAGCAGTTCCGATCAACTAGCGGGAGGGGGAAATACGCAGTATTTT. This encodes CASSSDQLAGGGNTQYF.

In its sample, this clone was seen once. The rearrangement links TRBV7-2 to TRBJ2-5; 7 positions match TRBD1. The CDR3 consists of 17 residues. Trimming cost V 4 bases and J 2 bases; bases outside gene matches: 13. Germline assignment: CDR1 SGHTA and CDR2 FQGNSA. The CDR3 region is CASSSRGPTFIQETQYF. CDR3 bases: TGTGCCAGCAGCTCTAGGGGGCCTACCTTTATACAAGAGACCCAGTACTTC.

The V and J genes are TRBV4-1 and TRBJ2-7; maybe TRBD2 (6 bases). Germline V lookup: CDR1 MGHRA, CDR2 YSYEKL. Trimming pared 4 bases from V and 0 bases from J, leaving 7 bases between. The CDR3 is made up of 13 amino acids. CDR3 loop: CASSLDYSYEQYF. For the CDR3, the DNA is TGCGCCAGCAGCCTGGACTACTCCTACGAGCAGTACTTC.